A single sample gave rise to the 24 T cell receptor beta chains below, sequenced in a study of T cells in Graves' hyperthyroidism and ophthalmopathy. Amplification targeted TCR beta CDR3 regions from RNA transcripts. When the TCR CDR3 underwent first-round RT-PCR, the HTBI primer set was used. TCRdb called the multiplex PCR reads again in MiXCR, with one record for every CDR3 protein. The table records approximately 400,000 distinct CDR3 sequences, approximately 15% of them present only once. The sequenced material came from blood. The source of these receptors is a woman aged 60-75 years with Graves' hyperthyroidism.

The rearrangement joins TRBV29-1 to TRBJ1-3; D uncertain. V was clipped by 4 bases and J by 8 bases, with 6 bases between them. CDR1 and CDR2 (germline): SQVTM, ANQGSEA. CDR3 length: 10 residues. The CDR3 sequence: CSVAWDTIYF. CDR3 nucleotides: TGCAGCGTTGCCTGGGACACCATATATTTT.

This clonotype was observed many times. CDR3 nucleotide sequence: TGTGCCAGCAGACCCGGGACAAGAAGGAATGGCTACACCTTC. Amino acids: CASRPGTRRNGYTF. The chain recombines TRBV6-1 with TRBJ1-2; TRBD1 is a possible D gene (6 bases). Trimming took 6 bases from V and 6 from J, leaving 17 bases between them. This CDR3 contains 14 residues. Germline lookup yields CDR1 MNHNS and CDR2 SASEGT.

In its sample, this clonotype was seen many times. The rearrangement links TRBV29-1 to TRBJ2-7; 8 bases align to TRBD1. J gave up 6 bases and V 6 bases, and 13 bases lay outside the gene matches. Germline V gives CDR1 SQVTM, CDR2 ANQGSEA. The CDR3 extends over 14 amino acids. CDR3 amino acids: CSVDSPGGWGEQYF. For the CDR3, the DNA is TGCAGCGTCGACTCCCCAGGGGGCTGGGGCGAGCAGTACTTC.

This sequence joins TRBV13 and TRBJ2-5; 7 bases are shared with TRBD2. V lost 6 bases to trimming and J lost 5 bases; unmatched junction nucleotides: 15. The CDR3 is 16 amino acids. Per germline, CDR1 PRHDT and CDR2 FYEKMQ (reference sequence). This CDR3 is CASSSNSGSFGETQYF. In DNA form, the CDR3 reads TGTGCCAGCAGTTCAAATAGCGGGTCCTTCGGGGAGACCCAGTACTTC.

This clonotype was seen ten or more times. A read error may explain this, as a much larger clone is one base away. V gene TRBV20-1 combines with J gene TRBJ2-7; 7 bases fit TRBD2. Per germline, CDR1 DFQATT and CDR2 SNEGSKA (reference sequence). Trimming removed 5 bases from V and 5 bases from J; junction bases left unmatched: 18. This CDR3 region has 16 residues. CDR3 residues: CSAAPVPWEGLDEQYF. The CDR3 DNA reads TGCAGTGCTGCCCCTGTACCGTGGGAGGGTCTTGACGAGCAGTACTTC.

This chain joins TRBV12-3 or TRBV12-4 and TRBJ1-6; TRBD1 matches 7 bases. The CDR3 totals 14 residues. V lost 2 bases to trimming and J lost 11 bases; unmatched junction nucleotides: 6. CDR3 coding DNA: TGTGCCAGCAGTTTAATCCGACAGGGTACACCCCTCCACTTT. It encodes CASSLIRQGTPLHF.

This clonotype has a count of ten or more. This chain uses TRBV3-1 with TRBJ2-3, with 7 positions matching TRBD2. V shed 3 bases and J 14 bases; nucleotides not matched to a gene: 11. CDR1 LGHDT and CDR2 YNNKEL come from the germline V gene (reference sequence). The CDR3 contains 13 residues. CDR3: CASSQEYGREWYF. The CDR3 region has the DNA TGTGCCAGCAGCCAGGAATACGGGCGGGAGTGGTATTTT.

The gene calls are TRBV18 and TRBJ2-7; 7 bases match TRBD2. Per germline, CDR1 KGHSH and CDR2 LQKENI. V dropped 1 base and J dropped 3; count of bases not matched to a gene: 6. The CDR3 has 15 residues. CDR3 DNA: TGTGCCAGCTCACCACGGACTAGTAGTCGCTACGAGCAGTACTTC. Translating gives CASSPRTSSRYEQYF.

This clonotype was observed a few times. The V and J genes are TRBV29-1 and TRBJ2-4; D perhaps matches TRBD1 (5 bases). CDR1 and CDR2 from the germline V gene are SQVTM and ANQGSEA. The CDR3 covers 14 residues. V lost 6 bases and J lost 3, with 15 bases in between. The CDR3 loop reads CSVVQVGDKNIQYF. The CDR3, as DNA: TGCAGCGTCGTACAGGTTGGGGACAAAAACATTCAGTACTTC.

This clonotype was seen ten or more times. In nucleotides, the CDR3 is TGTGCCAGCAGCGTAGCCGACACGAGCTCCTACGAGCAGTACTTC. Translating gives CASSVADTSSYEQYF. The chain is built from TRBV9 and TRBJ2-7; no clear D. V was pared by 0 bases and J by 0 bases, with 10 bases between. This CDR3 region has 15 residues. The V gene's germline CDR1 is SGDLS and CDR2 YYNGEE.

This clonotype was observed at least ten times. The chain is built from TRBV11-3 and TRBJ2-1, with D possibly TRBD2 on 6 matching bases. Germline CDR1 is SGHNT and CDR2 is YENEEA. Trimming pared 1 base from V and 8 bases from J, leaving 15 bases between. The CDR3 extends over 15 amino acids. CDR3 protein: CASSLGVARGDEQFF. The CDR3 DNA reads TGTGCCAGCAGCTTAGGTGTAGCCCGCGGGGATGAGCAGTTCTTC.

This clonotype appeared many times. The chain uses TRBV7-3 and TRBJ1-1, with TRBD1 as a possible D gene (6 bases). The CDR3 is 14 residues long. Germline CDR1 is SGHTA and CDR2 is FQGTGA. The ends were cut back, 2 bases at V and 5 bases at J, with 12 bases in the middle. CDR3 sequence reads: CASSLFGGETEAFF. The CDR3 region has the DNA TGTGCCAGCAGCTTATTTGGGGGCGAGACTGAAGCTTTCTTT.

CDR3 nucleotide sequence: TGCAGTGCTACCCCGAAGCTAACCTACGAGCAGTACTTC. Protein: CSATPKLTYEQYF. The rearrangement uses TRBV20-1 and TRBJ2-7; D gene uncertain. This CDR3 is 13 amino acids long. Germline CDR1 is DFQATT and CDR2 is SNEGSKA (reference sequence). V shed 4 bases and J shed 2 bases, with 12 bases lying between them.

This clonotype was seen a single time. A read error may be the cause here, since a much bigger clone is one base away. This chain joins TRBV20-1 and TRBJ1-3; possibly TRBD1 for D (6 bases). There are 13 residues in the CDR3. The germline V gene has CDR1 DFQATT and CDR2 SNEGSKA (reference sequence). The CDR3 DNA reads as TGCGGTGCTAGGTTTTGGGACAGAAACACCATATATTTT. Residues: CGARFWDRNTIYF.

This clonotype was recorded many times. V is TRBV29-1 and J is TRBJ2-7; 8 nucleotides align to TRBD1. This CDR3 contains 13 residues. The J segment lost 7 bases and the V segment lost 5 bases, leaving 10 bases of the junction unmatched. The V gene's germline CDR1 is SQVTM and CDR2 ANQGSEA. This CDR3 reads CSVSGQGASEQYF. The CDR3 nucleotides read TGCAGCGTTTCTGGACAGGGCGCTAGTGAGCAGTACTTC.

This clonotype was observed at least ten times. The chain employs TRBV24-1 and TRBJ1-5; 11 nucleotides align to TRBD1. The CDR3 consists of 16 residues. The trim removed 5 bases at V and 7 bases at J, leaving 9 bases unmatched. The germline CDR1 and CDR2 sequences are KGHDR and SFDVKD. The CDR3 coding sequence is TGTGCCACCAGTGCAAGGGACAGGGGGAACGGGCAGCCCCAGCATTTT. The encoded protein is CATSARDRGNGQPQHF.

This sequence joins TRBV5-4 and TRBJ2-2, with a weak D call TRBD1 (6 bases). Germline V gene lookup returns CDR1 SGHNT and CDR2 YYREEE (reference sequence). Trimming took off 0 bases at V and 0 bases at J, with 18 bases between the two ends. This CDR3 is 19 amino acids long. The CDR3 DNA sequence: TGTGCCAGCAGCTTGGGATCCACAGGGACCGACGCGAACACCGGGGAGCTGTTTTTT. Its protein product is CASSLGSTGTDANTGELFF.

To note about this clonotype: A much larger clone differs from this one at a single base, so this may be a read error. This rearrangement joins TRBV12-3 or TRBV12-4 to TRBJ1-5; 10 bases align to TRBD1. The CDR3 has 13 amino acids. After removal of 8 bases from V and 6 bases from J, the junction contained 4 bases not matched to a gene. The CDR3 spells CASRDRGPQPQHF. The CDR3 region has the DNA TGTGCCAGCCGTGACAGGGGGCCTCAGCCCCAGCATTTT.

This sequence joins TRBV6-1 and TRBJ1-2; possible D gene TRBD1, 5 bases. The CDR3 is 16 residues long. Per germline, CDR1 MNHNS and CDR2 SASEGT. The ends were cut back, 8 bases at V and 8 bases at J, with 27 bases in the middle. The CDR3 DNA is TGTGCCAGCGGACGTTCCGGGACGGAGGCCCGGAAGGGCTACACCTTC. Amino acids: CASGRSGTEARKGYTF.

This clonotype occurred many times. This rearrangement joins TRBV12-3 or TRBV12-4 to TRBJ1-2; D unclear. This CDR3 contains 12 residues. V lost 5 bases and J 6 bases, leaving 10 bases between the germline ends. The CDR3 DNA follows: TGTGCCAGCAGTCCCCAAGCCAATGGCTACACCTTC. This translates into CASSPQANGYTF.

This clonotype has at least ten counts. The gene calls are TRBV6-1 and TRBJ1-4, with a possible D match to TRBD1 (5 bases). There are 15 residues in the CDR3. V gave up 6 bases and J gave up 0 bases, with 11 bases separating them. CDR1 and CDR2 (germline): MNHNS, SASEGT. The CDR3 is CASSPGATTNEKLFF. The CDR3 DNA reads TGTGCCAGCAGCCCCGGGGCAACAACTAATGAAAAACTGTTTTTT.

This sequence joins TRBV30 and TRBJ1-6; D not resolved. This CDR3 has 12 amino acids. Trimming pared 2 bases from V and 8 bases from J, leaving 7 bases between. The germline gives CDR1 GTSNPN, CDR2 SVGIG (reference sequence). The DNA for the CDR3 is TGTGCCTGGAGTAGTGGGGATTCACCCCTCCACTTT. Translation: CAWSSGDSPLHF.

This clonotype was detected ten times or more. J is TRBJ2-1 and V is TRBV11-3; no reliable D call. Germline CDR1 and CDR2: SGHNT and YENEEA. Trimming cost V 5 bases and J 9 bases, with 11 bases left between them. The CDR3 spans 12 residues. The CDR3 loop is CASSPPEIEQFF. CDR3 coding DNA: TGTGCCAGCAGCCCGCCCGAGATTGAGCAGTTCTTC.

This clonotype showed up just a few times. This chain uses TRBV5-6 with TRBJ1-3; no clear D. The CDR3 loop spans 16 amino acids. Germline CDR1 is SGHDT and CDR2 is YYEEEE. V was cut by 4 bases and J by 0 bases, with 14 bases left in between. CDR3 amino acids: CASSAGRRYSGNTIYF. In DNA, the CDR3 is TGTGCCAGCAGCGCTGGACGGAGATACTCTGGAAACACCATATATTTT. Full variable domain (rest looked up from reference TRBV5-6 and TRBJ1-3): DAGVTQSPTHLIKTRGQQVTLRCSPKSGHDTVSWYQQALGQGPQFIFQYYEEEERQRGNFPDRFSGHQFPNYSSELNVNALLLGDSALYLCASSAGRRYSGNTIYFGEGSWLTVV.